The following is a TCR beta chain sequence with its context. Other DNA variants within this sample encode the same CDR3. Among Cohort 3 donors, those recovered had two negative PCRs, clearance, or symptom resolution. The record originates from a study of blood T cell repertoires in COVID-19. Looking at the study overall: PBMCs, B-cell-depleted T cells, or T cells provided the cDNA or gDNA that made up the material.

Sequencing used immunoSEQ multiplex PCR; TCRdb keeps in-frame clones, though not all of them. The sample lists approximately 400,000 clones, roughly 86% seen once, with 1.3% in the top ten. CDR3 size: 14 residues. Trimming left V 4 bases short and J 2 bases short, with 12 bases between. CDR1 is SGHRS and CDR2 is YFSETQ in the germline V gene. The TCR originated in a man younger than 45 who had recovered from COVID-19. Sequences were obtained from PBMCs or T cells enriched from blood (not recorded which). The V call is TRBV5-1, the J call TRBJ1-1, with a possible D match to TRBD1 (6 bases). CDR3 sequence (DNA): TGCGCCAGCAGCCTAGGACAGCCTAACACTGAAGCTTTCTTT. Encoded protein: CASSLGQPNTEAFF. The whole variable domain, filled in from reference TRBV5-1 and TRBJ1-1, reads KAGVTQTPRYLIKTRGQQVTLSCSPISGHRSVSWYQQTPGQGLQFLFEYFSETQRNKGNFPGRFSGRQFSNSRSEMNVSTLELGDSALYLCASSLGQPNTEAFFGQGTRLTVV.